This T cell receptor beta chain emerged from a study of blood T cell repertoires in COVID-19. Libraries were prepared by immunoSEQ multiplex PCR; TCRdb keeps only in-frame clonotypes and omits some of them. The sample shows around 260,000 clones, more than 85% of them seen only once. The germline CDR1 and CDR2 sequences are SEHNR and FQNEAQ (reference sequence). V was shortened by 4 bases and J by 5 bases, with 14 bases between the two germline ends. CDR3 size: 15 residues. This sequence was found in a young man with acute or convalescent COVID-19. Sample: peripheral blood. The chain combines TRBV7-9 with TRBJ2-2; D might be TRBD1 (5 bases). Here the CDR3 DNA reads TGTGCCAGCAGCTCCCACAGGCATACTACCGGGGAGCTGTTTTTT. Protein product: CASSSHRHTTGELFF.